This passage covers 25 T cell receptor beta chains from one sample sequenced in a study of lymphopenia after photon versus proton radiotherapy. The method was immunoSEQ multiplex PCR; TCRdb's version includes in-frame clones alone and lacks a portion of them. In the table there are about 50,000 clones, more than 85% of which are singletons. The starting material was peripheral blood, obtained from a patient treated with photon-based radiotherapy. Receptors were obtained from a middle-aged woman with cholangiocarcinoma.

This clone was picked up one time. The chain joins TRBV7-8 to TRBJ2-5, with D possibly matching TRBD1 (5 bases). Germline CDR1 reads SGHVS; CDR2 reads FQNEAQ. CDR3 length: 14 residues. Between the trimmed V and J ends, which lost 5 bases and 2 bases, there was a span of 12 bases. The CDR3 sequence: CASSRSGIQETQYF. For the CDR3, the DNA is TGTGCCAGCAGCCGCTCAGGGATACAAGAGACCCAGTACTTC.

The J gene is TRBJ2-2, the V gene TRBV9; TRBD1 aligns across 7 bases. Germline CDR1 SGDLS, CDR2 YYNGEE. The J segment lost 3 bases and the V segment lost 4 bases, leaving 9 bases of the junction unmatched. The CDR3 sequence is 16 residues long. The CDR3 coding sequence is TGTGCCAGCAGCTTACCGACAGGGTTGGACACCGGGGAGCTGTTTTTT. It is translated as CASSLPTGLDTGELFF. Complete variable domain (other parts from reference TRBV9 and TRBJ2-2): DSGVTQTPKHLITATGQRVTLRCSPRSGDLSVYWYQQSLDQGLQFLIQYYNGEERAKGNILERFSAQQFPDLHSELNLSSLELGDSALYFCASSLPTGLDTGELFFGEGSRLTVL.

This chain uses TRBV6-1 with TRBJ1-4; D is unclear. V gave up 6 bases and J gave up 6 bases, with 5 bases separating them. This CDR3 region has 11 residues. Looked up from germline, CDR1 is MNHNS and CDR2 is SASEGT. The CDR3 spells CASREYEKLFF. The CDR3 DNA is TGTGCCAGCAGGGAATATGAAAAACTGTTTTTT.

V is TRBV6-5 and J is TRBJ2-1; the match to TRBD2 covers 8 bases. V lost 3 bases and J lost 3; bases outside the gene matches: 4. There are 15 residues in the CDR3. In germline, CDR1 is MNHEY, CDR2 SVGAGI. The CDR3 region is CASSYTGGGYNEQFF. The CDR3 region has the DNA TGTGCCAGCAGTTATACGGGAGGGGGCTACAATGAGCAGTTCTTC.

The V and J genes are TRBV10-1 and TRBJ2-1; D uncertain. V was trimmed by 7 bases and J by 5 bases, leaving 9 bases between them. The CDR3 runs 12 residues. Germline V gene lookup returns CDR1 WNHNN and CDR2 SYGVQD (reference sequence). The CDR3 here is CASMGEDNEQFF. CDR3 sequence (DNA): TGCGCCAGCATGGGCGAGGACAATGAGCAGTTCTTC.

The genes are TRBV5-1 and TRBJ2-1, with 10 bases lining up with TRBD2. Losses at the gene ends were 4 bases for V and 4 bases for J; bases not matched to a gene: 17. Germline loops: CDR1 SGHRS, CDR2 YFSETQ. The CDR3 extends over 19 amino acids. The CDR3 reads CASSPGALAGGTLYNEQFF. The CDR3 bases are TGCGCCAGCAGCCCGGGTGCCTTAGCGGGGGGAACGTTATACAATGAGCAGTTCTTC.

This clone was found once. The rearrangement joins TRBV4-1 to TRBJ2-7; D is unclear. The CDR3 has 15 residues. The V end was cut by 1 base, the J end by 2 bases, with 12 bases between. CDR1 and CDR2 from the germline V gene are MGHRA and YSYEKL. In DNA form, the CDR3 reads TGCGCCAGCAGCCAAGTATTGAGTCTAGCCTACGAGCAGTACTTC. Residues: CASSQVLSLAYEQYF.

As regards this clone: Within the sample, other DNA sequences also encode this same CDR3. The rearrangement joins TRBV18 to TRBJ2-1; D is undetermined. Germline V gene data show CDR1 as KGHSH and CDR2 as LQKENI. The CDR3 has 11 residues. Trimming left V 3 bases short and J 6 bases short, with 3 bases between. The CDR3 sequence: CASSPGNEQFF. The CDR3 coding sequence is TGTGCCAGCTCACCGGGCAATGAGCAGTTCTTC.

The chain combines TRBV28 with TRBJ1-1; the D gene is possibly TRBD1 (5 bases). The CDR3 loop spans 14 amino acids. The V end was cut by 10 bases, the J end by 4 bases, with 19 bases between. Germline CDR1 is MDHEN and CDR2 is SYDVKM. The DNA for the CDR3 is TGTGCCATTTCAGGGCGGGCAAGGGGCACTGAAGCTTTCTTT. Its translation: CAISGRARGTEAFF.

The count of this clone is one. This chain uses TRBV5-1 with TRBJ2-3, with a possible D match to TRBD2 (7 bases). Trimming shortened V by 3 bases and J by 4 bases, and 18 bases separated the two germline ends. The germline CDR1 and CDR2 sequences are SGHRS and YFSETQ. The CDR3 sequence is 16 residues long. The DNA of the CDR3 is TGCGCCAGCAGCTGGGGCGGGGGCCCCCCACCAGATACGCAGTATTTT. Its translation is CASSWGGGPPPDTQYF.

The rearrangement uses TRBV7-8 and TRBJ1-4; D may be TRBD1 (5 bases). Trimming stripped 5 bases from V and 8 bases from J, with 15 bases between. CDR1 and CDR2 (germline): SGHVS, FQNEAQ. The CDR3 sequence is 14 residues long. For the CDR3, the DNA is TGTGCCAGCAGCGCCCGGAGGGGTGACGAAAAACTGTTTTTT. Protein: CASSARRGDEKLFF.

This clone has more than one count but fewer than ten. J is TRBJ1-5 and V is TRBV10-3; possible D gene TRBD1, 5 bases. The germline V gene has CDR1 ENHRY and CDR2 SYGVKD. Trimming took 2 bases from V and 1 from J, leaving 9 bases between them. The CDR3 runs 15 residues. This chain's CDR3 is CAISEGGSSNQPQHF. DNA for the CDR3: TGTGCCATCAGTGAGGGGGGTAGCAGCAATCAGCCCCAGCATTTT.

The chain links TRBV10-3 to TRBJ1-2; tentatively, D is TRBD1 (5 bases). Trimming removed 0 bases from V and 6 bases from J, with 8 bases in between. The germline gives CDR1 ENHRY, CDR2 SYGVKD. This CDR3 is built from 13 residues. The CDR3 protein is CAISESGAHGYTF. In nucleotides, the CDR3 is TGTGCCATCAGTGAGTCCGGGGCTCATGGCTACACCTTC.

The CDR3 nucleotides read TGTGCCAGCAGCCAAGTCCCGGCAGGGCCGGGTCCTACCTATGGTGGCTACACCTTC. Protein sequence: CASSQVPAGPGPTYGGYTF. The gene calls are TRBV4-2 and TRBJ1-2, with D possibly being TRBD1 (5 bases). Germline V gene data show CDR1 as LGHNA and CDR2 as YNFKEQ. This CDR3 contains 19 residues. With 1 base removed from V and 7 bases from J, the gap between germline ends came to 28 bases.

This clone was seen once. The gene calls are TRBV28 and TRBJ2-7; 8 bases are a match to TRBD1. Germline CDR1 is MDHEN and CDR2 is SYDVKM. CDR3 length: 16 residues. Trimming took 5 bases from V and 6 from J; bases not matched to a gene: 15. The CDR3 spells CASSPNRRRGLGEQYF. The CDR3 DNA is TGTGCCAGCAGTCCTAACCGCCGCAGGGGGCTCGGCGAGCAGTACTTC.

This rearrangement joins TRBV27 to TRBJ2-2; 12 bases match TRBD2. V was pared by 5 bases and J by 3 bases, with 4 bases of the junction left unmatched. The V gene's germline CDR1 is MNHEY and CDR2 SMNVEV (reference sequence). This CDR3 is built from 16 residues. In DNA, the CDR3 is TGTGCCAGCAGTCCCGGACTAGCGGGATACACCGGGGAGCTGTTTTTT. Translated, it gives CASSPGLAGYTGELFF.

The V gene is TRBV21-1, the J gene TRBJ2-4; the DNA was not compared with TRBD1, the D call given in the table. TRBV21-1 is reported as a pseudogene. The CDR3 is 16 residues long. CDR3 coding DNA: TGTGCCAGCAGCAAAAGGGCAGGGCGTGCCAAAAACATTCAGTACTTC. It translates to CASSKRAGRAKNIQYF.

This clone occurred once. V usage is TRBV19 and J usage is TRBJ1-1; 12 bases fit TRBD1. Germline lookup yields CDR1 LNHDA and CDR2 SQIVND (reference sequence). V shed 5 bases and J 4 bases; nucleotides not matched to a gene: 14. The CDR3 runs 18 residues. In DNA, the CDR3 is TGTGCCAGTAGTCCTCCCGGGACAGGGGGCTCATGGACCACTGAAGCTTTCTTT. Encoded protein: CASSPPGTGGSWTTEAFF. Combining the CDR3 with reference TRBV19 and TRBJ1-1 gives the whole variable domain DGGITQSPKYLFRKEGQNVTLSCEQNLNHDAMYWYRQDPGQGLRLIYYSQIVNDFQKGDIAEGYSVSREKKESFPLTVTSAQKNPTAFYLCASSPPGTGGSWTTEAFFGQGTRLTVV.

The V call is TRBV29-1, the J call TRBJ1-2, with D tentatively TRBD1 (6 bases). The CDR3 runs 13 residues. Germline V gene sequence: CDR1 SQVTM, CDR2 ANQGSEA. Trimming stripped 4 bases from V and 3 bases from J, with 12 bases between. The CDR3 spells CSVGWGRDYGYTF. DNA of the CDR3: TGCAGCGTTGGGTGGGGGCGCGACTATGGCTACACCTTC.

The V gene is TRBV19, the J gene TRBJ2-3, with TRBD2 identical over 14 bases. Germline CDR1 reads LNHDA; CDR2 reads SQIVND (reference sequence). The junction had 11 bases not matched to a gene; V was cut back by 2 bases and J by 7 bases. This CDR3 has 18 amino acids. The CDR3 spells CASSIRTTGTSGRNTQYF. Written as DNA, the CDR3 is TGTGCCAGTAGTATACGCACTACCGGGACTAGCGGGAGAAATACGCAGTATTTT.

The chain uses TRBV6-5 and TRBJ2-7; 7 nucleotides agree with TRBD2. The J segment lost 2 bases and the V segment lost 5 bases, leaving 6 bases of the junction unmatched. Germline V gene sequence: CDR1 MNHEY, CDR2 SVGAGI. This CDR3 has 14 residues. The CDR3 DNA reads TGTGCCAGCAGTCCGGGACTAAGAACCTACGAGCAGTACTTC. Protein product: CASSPGLRTYEQYF.

J is TRBJ1-1 and V is TRBV4-3; TRBD1 is a possible D gene (6 bases). The CDR3 totals 16 residues. Deletions cut 4 bases from V and 4 bases from J, with 19 bases between. CDR1 is LGHNA, CDR2 YSLEER, per germline. This CDR3 is CASSRDGGGRGTEAFF. DNA for the CDR3: TGCGCCAGCAGCCGCGATGGGGGGGGGCGCGGCACTGAAGCTTTCTTT.

This clone was counted once. In nucleotides, the CDR3 is TGTGCCGGACAACAGGGGACTTCACCCCTCCACTTT. It yields the protein CAGQQGTSPLHF. The chain uses TRBV30 and TRBJ1-6, with 7 bases matching TRBD1. Germline V gene data show CDR1 as GTSNPN and CDR2 as SVGIG (reference sequence). The V gene end was trimmed by 8 bases and the J gene end by 9 bases; junction bases not matched to a gene: 7. This CDR3 has 12 amino acids. The entire variable domain, with the rest obtained from reference TRBV30 and TRBJ1-6, is as follows: SQTIHQWPATLVQPVGSPLSLECTVEGTSNPNLYWYRQAAGRGLQLLFYSVGIGQISSEVPQNLSASRPQDRQFILSSKKLLLSDSGFYLCAGQQGTSPLHFGNGTRLTVT.

The genes are TRBV10-1 and TRBJ2-7; TRBD1 agrees at 12 bases. V lost 4 bases, J lost 7 bases, and 5 bases stayed unmatched. CDR1 is WNHNN and CDR2 is SYGVQD in the germline V gene (reference sequence). The CDR3 sequence is 14 residues long. The CDR3 sequence is CASSGRDRGLEQYF. In nucleotides, the CDR3 is TGCGCCAGCAGTGGGCGGGACAGGGGGCTAGAGCAGTACTTC.

This clone was seen a single time. This chain uses TRBV5-6 with TRBJ2-7, with D tentatively TRBD1 or TRBD2 (5 bases each). The V and J ends lost 5 bases and 4 bases respectively, with 13 bases between them. Germline lookup yields CDR1 SGHDT and CDR2 YYEEEE. The CDR3 totals 13 residues. CDR3 coding DNA: TGTGCCAGCAGTCCGGGACCCGTTTACGAGCAGTACTTC. Translation: CASSPGPVYEQYF. The whole variable domain, filled in from reference TRBV5-6 and TRBJ2-7, reads DAGVTQSPTHLIKTRGQQVTLRCSPKSGHDTVSWYQQALGQGPQFIFQYYEEEERQRGNFPDRFSGHQFPNYSSELNVNALLLGDSALYLCASSPGPVYEQYFGPGTRLTVT.